This entry is about one TCR beta chain. Antigen unknown. This sample is part of a study of shared clonotypes between healthy human individuals. Regarding the study as a whole: Sorted-subset sequencing was shown by rarefaction to be incomplete despite large depth.

This CDR3 comprises 15 residues. V was cut by 9 bases and J by 3 bases, with 15 bases left in between. Germline loops: CDR1 LNHDA, CDR2 SQIVND (reference sequence). The assay used deep level. The table came from immunoSEQ multiplex PCR; TCRdb's copy has only in-frame clones and leaves some out. The table records fewer than 1.8 million clones, about 98.5% of them present only once. This chain joins TRBV19 and TRBJ2-6; a possible D gene is TRBD1 (7 bases). The TCR originated in a man aged 25-40 years in good health. Input material: naive CD4+ T cells sorted from blood. Described subset: CD45RA+ positively selected. The DNA of the CDR3 is TGTGCCAGCTCGACAGGGACTGGTGGGGCCAACGTCCTGACTTTC. Translating it yields CASSTGTGGANVLTF.